Listed below are T cell receptor beta chains from one sample, sequenced in a study of blood T cell repertoires in COVID-19. The protocol was immunoSEQ multiplex PCR, while the TCRdb copy is restricted to in-frame clones and leaves out a portion. The sample includes 200,000 to 250,000 clones, 65% to 85% of them seen just once. Sequencing used peripheral blood. The receptors stem from a woman of 80 years or more with acute or convalescent COVID-19. Both conserved end residues are part of each CDR3.

V gene	J gene	CDR3 protein
TRBV30	TRBJ1-1	CAWSYPWTGGTEAFF
TRBV18	TRBJ2-7	CASSAGTGTGNF
TRBV29-1	TRBJ1-5	CSVGTDGQPQHF
TRBV6-2/TRBV6-3	TRBJ2-5	CASSYSLGTEETQYF
TRBV19	TRBJ2-5	CASSNYQGTGDETQYF
TRBV5-6	TRBJ2-3	CASSLVASGIAGTQYF
TRBV19	TRBJ1-1	CASSRLDRFDTEAFF
TRBV14	TRBJ1-6	CASTRGQYNSPLHF
TRBV4-2	TRBJ1-4	CASSQRSGEGEKLFF
TRBV7-2	TRBJ1-1	CASSYLVGGTEAFF
TRBV6-4	TRBJ2-3	CASSARWGGTDTQYF
TRBV9	TRBJ2-1	CASTVGGSSYNEQFF
TRBV30	TRBJ2-3	CAWSRGLAGGRADTQYF
TRBV10-2	TRBJ2-3	CAGGERGTDTQYF
TRBV19	TRBJ1-2	CASSIPGLQMGGYGYTF
TRBV5-1	TRBJ2-2	CASSLGAGGGTGELFF
TRBV6-2/TRBV6-3	TRBJ2-3	CASSYLGGRIPDTQYF
TRBV2	TRBJ2-1	CASSFLAGVSVDEQFF
TRBV5-4	TRBJ2-7	CASTLMTGRHPGEQYF
TRBV29-1	TRBJ1-4	CSVTTGGANEKLFF
TRBV9	TRBJ2-1	CASSAPGGGHLGYNEQFF
TRBV20-1	TRBJ1-2	CSASTPPGENGYTF
TRBV28	TRBJ1-1	CASRRRVNTEAFF
TRBV5-1	TRBJ2-7	CASTLSTASYEQYF
TRBV30	TRBJ1-6	CALTAGGYYSPLHF
TRBV30	TRBJ1-1	CAWSISDTEAFF
TRBV7-8	TRBJ2-7	CASSLAWPPVEQYF
TRBV19	TRBJ1-4	CASRPGQDNEKLFF
TRBV3-1/TRBV3-2	TRBJ2-3	CASRKGGTDTQYF
TRBV12-3/TRBV12-4	TRBJ1-4	CASTPGPEKLFF
TRBV5-4	TRBJ2-1	CASRRGTSETNEQFF
TRBV7-9	TRBJ1-5	CASSLEGFQPQHF
TRBV12-3/TRBV12-4	TRBJ1-5	CASSEGYQPQHF
TRBV21-1	TRBJ2-1	CASSITGVLYNEQFF
TRBV18	TRBJ1-3	CASSPPGRISDTIYF
TRBV15	TRBJ1-3	CATSREETGNTIYF
TRBV29-1	TRBJ2-3	CSHRDFTDTQYF